This TCR beta chain appears in the sequencing data of a study of blood T cell repertoires in COVID-19 (dated by TCRdb to 2018 to 2021). About the investigation overall: Collaborator samples came from the United States, Italy and Spain and covered acute and convalescent phases of COVID-19. The prospective study material was composed of cDNA or gDNA derived from T cells, B-cell-depleted T cells, or PBMCs. The dataset comprised deeply sampled blood TCRbeta repertoires from subjects exposed to, actively infected with, or recovered from COVID-19. A freely available public database, intended as a resource for researchers studying the immune response to SARS-CoV-2, is where the repertoires were released. Samples came from the ongoing ImmuneRACE study (first 160 participants) plus 1,254 subjects from 6 global collaborators. Nearly every sample came with metadata listing a de-identified subject ID, COVID-19 status, age in years and sex. Where available, HLA class I and class II types were obtained from metadata supplied by the sample provider rather than from assay-based typing.

Whole blood was collected in K2EDTA tubes by collaborating institutions according to the institutions' own protocols. For TCRbeta analysis, collaborators shipped samples as frozen whole blood, isolated PBMCs, or DNA extracted from either of those sample types. TCRbeta CDR3 regions were amplified from genomic DNA by means of the immunoSEQ Assay, a bias-controlled multiplex PCR. For the original study's pipeline: Nucleated cell counts per sample were estimated from amplification of reference gene primers within the assay. To quantify the absolute abundance of each unique TCRbeta CDR3 rearrangement, sequence reads were collapsed and filtered. For each sample, productive Simpson clonality was calculated as the square root of Simpson's diversity index over productive rearrangements. TCRdb mirrors the immuneACCESS table, restricted to in-frame sequences. Some clones are absent from its copies; in checked studies, under half trace to an unresolved V gene, and the reason for the others is unknown. Clone size and V and J calls were adopted from that table, with D and trimming inferred from the DNA. Recorded for this sample are about 120,000 clones; around 89% of them occurred a single time. The ten top clones hold about 20% of the sample.

On this clone: No cognate antigen has been identified for it. Base qualities are not at hand, and no much larger clone is one base apart.

General study outcomes and caveats: How much clinical and demographic metadata was included differed by source and by participant, and the metadata was provided uncurated.

Taken from cysteine to phenylalanine, the CDR3 has 15 residues. Left in the record is the CDR3 DNA by itself, 45 bases read in frame from the first base. The V end loses 2 bases and the J end loses 5 bases, and a stretch of 13 bases separates them. Based on the germline V gene, the CDR1 and CDR2 sequences are MNHEY and SVGEGT. The TCR was taken from a human donor with acute or convalescent COVID-19. The donor label of this sample is uncertain. The V and J segments used are TRBV6-2 or TRBV6-3 and TRBJ1-5, and the D gene may be TRBD1, 5 bases matching. The sample consisted of peripheral blood. The nucleotides are TGTGCCAGCAGTTACGCGTCTAGGGGTCATCAGCCCCAGCATTTT. Translated, this gives CASSYASRGHQPQHF.